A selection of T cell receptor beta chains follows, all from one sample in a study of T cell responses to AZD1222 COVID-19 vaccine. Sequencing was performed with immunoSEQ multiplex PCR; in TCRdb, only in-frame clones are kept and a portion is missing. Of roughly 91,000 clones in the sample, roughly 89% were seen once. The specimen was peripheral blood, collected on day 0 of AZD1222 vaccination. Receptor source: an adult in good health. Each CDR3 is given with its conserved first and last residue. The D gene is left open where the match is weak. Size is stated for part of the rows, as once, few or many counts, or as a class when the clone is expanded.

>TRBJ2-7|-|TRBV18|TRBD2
TGTGCCAGCTCACCGCCACCGGGGGGTTACGAGCAGTACTTC
CASSPPPGGYEQYF
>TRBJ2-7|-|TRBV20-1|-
TGCAGTGCTAGTGGGTGGGACGGACCCTACGAGCAGTACTTC
CSASGWDGPYEQYF
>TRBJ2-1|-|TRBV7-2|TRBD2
TGTGCCAGCAGCTTAGACGGGGGGGCCCGGGAGCAGTTCTTC
CASSLDGGAREQFF
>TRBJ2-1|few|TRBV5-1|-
TGCGCCAGCAGCTCCACTGGAGGAGTCAATGAGCAGTTCTTC
CASSSTGGVNEQFF
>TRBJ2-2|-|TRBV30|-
TGTGCCTGGAGTGTCTACAGGGTGAGGAGCACCGGGGAGCTGTTTTTT
CAWSVYRVRSTGELFF
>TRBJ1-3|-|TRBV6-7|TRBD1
TGTGCCAGCACCCCTCAGACAGGGTTCGGAAACACCATATATTTT
CASTPQTGFGNTIYF
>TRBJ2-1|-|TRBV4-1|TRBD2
TGCGCCAGCAGCCAAGATTGGACTAGCGGGAGATCGAATGAGCAGTTCTTC
CASSQDWTSGRSNEQFF
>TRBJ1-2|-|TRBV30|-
TGTGCCTGGAGTACAGGGAGGAATGGCTACACCTTC
CAWSTGRNGYTF
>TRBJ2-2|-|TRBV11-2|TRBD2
TGTGCCAGCAGCCAAACGGGACTAGCGGGAGTCTACACCGGGGAGCTGTTTTTT
CASSQTGLAGVYTGELFF
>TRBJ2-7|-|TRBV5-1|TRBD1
TGCGCCAGCAGCTCCCCGCCGGGACAGGGGTACGAGCAGTACTTC
CASSSPPGQGYEQYF
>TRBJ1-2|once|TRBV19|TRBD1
TGTGCCAGTAGTGCCCTGATTTGGGACAGAGCTCGAGACTATGGCTACACCTTC
CASSALIWDRARDYGYTF
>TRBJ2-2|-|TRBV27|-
TGTGCCAGCAGAACCATACTCCGCGGGAACACCGGGGAGCTGTTTTTT
CASRTILRGNTGELFF
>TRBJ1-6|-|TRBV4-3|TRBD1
TGCGCCAGCAGCACCGACAGGGGGCGAAATTCACCCCTCCACTTT
CASSTDRGRNSPLHF
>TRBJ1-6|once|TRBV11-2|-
TGTGCCAGCACCCGACAAGGAAGCTCCTATAATTCACCCCTCCACTTT
CASTRQGSSYNSPLHF
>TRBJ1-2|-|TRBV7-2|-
TGTGCCAGCAGCTTAGCCTCCAGCGAGCACTATGGCTACACCTTC
CASSLASSEHYGYTF
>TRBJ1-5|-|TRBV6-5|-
TGTGCCAGCAGACCTCCGGGGGGCGATCAGCCCCAGCATTTT
CASRPPGGDQPQHF
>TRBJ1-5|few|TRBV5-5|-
TGTGCCAGCAGCTTATACGATGCTCAGCCCCAGCATTTT
CASSLYDAQPQHF
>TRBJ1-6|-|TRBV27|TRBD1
TGTGCCAGCAGGCCCGGGACAGCTAATTCACCCCTCCACTTT
CASRPGTANSPLHF